This T cell receptor (beta chain) was captured in a study of T-cell memory formation after mild COVID-19. Study-level points and caveats: Contracting CD8+ clones were enriched in EMRA, CD4+ mainly in CM and EM. Day 15 to 85 contracting clones showed balanced CD4/CD8; later expanders leaned CD4+. That cross-reactive memory joined was suggested by some responding clones appearing in pre-infection memory.

Details on this clonotype: Its target is not known.

V lost 5 bases, J lost 7 bases, and 15 bases lay in between. CDR1 is SGHAT, CDR2 FQNNGV, per germline. The CDR3 runs to 14 residues. cDNA libraries for TCR alpha and TCR beta, carrying sample barcodes and UMIs, came from 5'RACE with constant-segment primers. TCRdb re-called the 5' RACE reads through MiXCR, storing one row per CDR3 protein. Altogether approximately 570,000 distinct CDR3 sequences are present, about 20% being singletons, with the ten largest covering around 12%. The chain is built from TRBV11-2 and TRBJ2-4; D may match TRBD1 or TRBD2 (5 bases each). The source material was PBMCs or a T cell subset sorted from them (not recorded which). The sequence derives from an adult woman who had mild COVID-19 (a few samples of this study predate the infection). Cell type and time point are not known. The CDR3 here is CASSLWTGRNIQYF. The CDR3 DNA reads TGTGCCAGCAGCCTTTGGACGGGACGGAACATTCAGTACTTC.